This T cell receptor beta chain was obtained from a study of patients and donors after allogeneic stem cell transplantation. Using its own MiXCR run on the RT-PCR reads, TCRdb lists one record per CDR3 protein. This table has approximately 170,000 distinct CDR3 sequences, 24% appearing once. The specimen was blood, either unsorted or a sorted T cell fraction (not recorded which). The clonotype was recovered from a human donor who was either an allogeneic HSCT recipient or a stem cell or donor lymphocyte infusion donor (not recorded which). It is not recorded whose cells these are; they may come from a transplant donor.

The CDR3 loop is CASSQDPGRGYTF. CDR3 bases: TGCGCCAGCAGCCAAGATCCGGGTCGGGGCTACACCTTC. This chain joins TRBV4-1 and TRBJ1-2; D is unclear. The germline V gene encodes CDR1 MGHRA and CDR2 YSYEKL. V lost 0 bases and J lost 8, with 10 bases in between. There are 13 residues in the CDR3.